The rows below give T cell receptor beta chains drawn from one sample of a study of T cells in Graves' hyperthyroidism and ophthalmopathy. TCRdb called the multiplex PCR reads again in MiXCR, with one record for every CDR3 protein. The profile shows a few hundred thousand distinct CDR3 sequences, around 21% of them singletons. Sequenced material: blood. The receptors shown here come from a young man with Graves' hyperthyroidism. The CDR3 runs from the conserved cysteine through the conserved F or W.

v_gene	j_gene	CDR3aa
TRBV6-5	TRBJ2-2	CASSYGTGSTGELFF
TRBV27	TRBJ1-2	CASRDTWGPNYGYTF
TRBV24-1	TRBJ1-2	CATSDFGQGVYGYTF
TRBV6-1	TRBJ2-4	CASQWGVNIQYF
TRBV4-1	TRBJ1-3	CASSREGGRLSGNTIYF
TRBV5-1	TRBJ1-1	CASSPMGVPNTEAFF
TRBV27	TRBJ2-5	CASSLSRVQPIQYF
TRBV20-1	TRBJ1-5	CSATRGGNQPQHF
TRBV7-9	TRBJ2-7	CASSPRWTASYEQYF
TRBV25-1	TRBJ2-5	CASSQGGLQETQYF
TRBV10-3	TRBJ2-6	CAGDSGSPLSGANVLTF
TRBV6-5	TRBJ1-3	CASRYPRSDSGNTIYF
TRBV15	TRBJ1-3	CATSISPGQGASGNTIYF
TRBV20-1	TRBJ1-1	CSARDRRQSMNTEAFF
TRBV6-2/TRBV6-3	TRBJ1-5	CASSYPLLMTGSNQPQHF
TRBV28	TRBJ2-7	CASSHDNYSYEQYF
TRBV11-2	TRBJ1-1	CASSADSTGTEAFF
TRBV14	TRBJ1-1	CASSQVHTSTAFF
TRBV11-3	TRBJ2-6	CASSQRSSGANVLTF
TRBV6-1	TRBJ1-2	CASSDIVEGGGYTF
TRBV28	TRBJ1-5	CASSFNFPTPIQPQHF
TRBV15	TRBJ2-7	CATSRDTSGRTYEQYF
TRBV2	TRBJ1-5	CASSDVGARQPQHF
TRBV19	TRBJ1-5	CATGLRAVQNSNQPQHF
TRBV19	TRBJ1-5	CASKGYSNQPQHF
TRBV30	TRBJ1-1	CAWSAGSGDTEAFF
TRBV10-3	TRBJ2-7	CAVQGSGYEQYF
TRBV2	TRBJ1-2	CASSDIDSEEGYTF
TRBV6-6	TRBJ2-5	CASSSNRPGLAKETQYF
TRBV6-1	TRBJ2-2	CASGLGGAGELFF
TRBV6-1	TRBJ1-1	CASRRQWNTEAFF
TRBV20-1	TRBJ1-6	CSARETGTGVSPLHF
TRBV28	TRBJ2-5	CASSRTSGKETQYF